The 9 T cell receptor beta chains reported below all come from one sample, sequenced in a study of early T cells in non-severe SARS-CoV-2 infection. In TCRdb, the 5' RACE reads were re-called with MiXCR into one record per CDR3 protein. This table has some 49,000 distinct CDR3 sequences, roughly 8.2% appearing once. The specimen sequenced was whole blood. These receptors originate from an adult who was a healthcare worker with PCR-confirmed SARS-CoV-2 infection or an uninfected control (not recorded which).

This clonotype was counted between two and nine times. The J gene is TRBJ2-3, the V gene TRBV6-6; no definite D call. V lost 5 bases and J 3 bases, leaving 9 bases between the germline ends. Germline V gene sequence: CDR1 MNHNY, CDR2 SVGAGI (reference sequence). The CDR3 has 13 residues. The CDR3 region is CASSDDPTDTQYF. The CDR3 bases are TGTGCCAGCAGTGATGATCCGACAGATACGCAGTATTTT.

This clonotype was seen a few times. The chain joins TRBV10-2 to TRBJ1-2; D remains ambiguous. The V end lost 0 bases, the J end lost 6 bases, and 11 bases lay between the germline ends. The CDR3 spans 14 residues. Germline CDR1 and CDR2: WSHSY and SAAADI. CDR3 loop: CASSESLSSHGYTF. The DNA for the CDR3 is TGCGCCAGCAGTGAGTCTTTGAGTTCCCATGGCTACACCTTC.

The chain has TRBV13 and TRBJ2-1, with 11 nucleotides matching TRBD2. Per the germline V gene, CDR1 is PRHDT and CDR2 is FYEKMQ (reference sequence). The CDR3 has 16 amino acids. V was clipped by 3 bases and J by 3 bases; unmatched bases: 4. The CDR3 sequence is CASSLSTSGNYNEQFF. DNA for the CDR3: TGTGCCAGCAGCTTGTCGACTAGCGGGAACTACAATGAGCAGTTCTTC.

CDR3 residues: CASAASSGANVLTF. CDR3 sequence (DNA): TGTGCCAGCGCGGCGAGCTCTGGGGCCAACGTCCTGACTTTC. The chain joins TRBV6-5 to TRBJ2-6; D gene ambiguous. Looked up from germline, CDR1 is MNHEY and CDR2 is SVGAGI. The CDR3 covers 14 residues. With 8 bases removed from V and 0 bases from J, the gap between germline ends came to 8 bases.

This clonotype occurred a few times. The rearrangement joins TRBV6-4 to TRBJ2-2, with D unclear. Germline CDR1 MRHNA, CDR2 SNTAGT. The CDR3 has 14 amino acids. The V end lost 3 bases, the J end lost 3 bases, and 8 bases lay between the germline ends. CDR3 amino acids: CASSEVWDTGELFF. CDR3 nucleotides: TGTGCCAGCAGTGAGGTGTGGGACACCGGGGAGCTGTTTTTT.

This clonotype was counted between two and nine times. CDR3 nucleotide sequence: TGCAGTGCCCGGGTTGGGCGGGGCCCCCCAGATACGCAGTATTTT. Its protein is CSARVGRGPPDTQYF. The chain combines TRBV20-1 with TRBJ2-3; tentatively, D is TRBD2 (6 bases). V was pared by 6 bases and J by 4 bases, with 20 bases between. The germline gives CDR1 DFQATT, CDR2 SNEGSKA (reference sequence). The CDR3 is 15 residues long.

This clonotype has a count of ten or more. The rearrangement uses TRBV6-5 and TRBJ2-5; D is possibly TRBD1 (5 bases). The CDR3 consists of 13 residues. Germline values: CDR1 MNHEY, CDR2 SVGAGI. Trimming removed 2 bases at V and 5 bases at J, with 9 bases between. The chain's CDR3 is CASSYMGRETQYF. The CDR3 coding sequence is TGTGCCAGCAGTTACATGGGGCGGGAGACCCAGTACTTC.

This clonotype was found a few times. The chain employs TRBV5-5 and TRBJ2-6; 9 bases fit TRBD1. Per germline, CDR1 SGHKS and CDR2 YYEKEE (reference sequence). V lost 0 bases to trimming and J lost 2 bases; unmatched junction nucleotides: 15. The CDR3 spans 21 residues. Here the CDR3 DNA reads TGTGCCAGCAGCTTGGAGGATAGGCCCGGGACAGGGAGTACTGGGGCCAACGTCCTGACTTTC. This translates into CASSLEDRPGTGSTGANVLTF. Full variable domain (rest looked up from reference TRBV5-5 and TRBJ2-6): DAGVTQSPTHLIKTRGQQVTLRCSPISGHKSVSWYQQVLGQGPQFIFQYYEKEERGRGNFPDRFSARQFPNYSSELNVNALLLGDSALYLCASSLEDRPGTGSTGANVLTFGAGSRLTVL.

This clonotype was counted only a few times. The chain has TRBV28 and TRBJ2-5, with TRBD1 matching 7 bases. Germline trimming cut 5 bases from V and 6 bases from J; bases unmatched to any gene: 9. CDR1 and CDR2 (germline): MDHEN, SYDVKM. This CDR3 contains 14 residues. CDR3: CASSPRTGTQTQYF. The CDR3 DNA reads TGTGCCAGCAGTCCCCGGACAGGCACACAGACCCAGTACTTC. The full variable domain, in which reference TRBV28 and TRBJ2-5 provide the parts outside the CDR3, is DVKVTQSSRYLVKRTGEKVFLECVQDMDHENMFWYRQDPGLGLRLIYFSYDVKMKEKGDIPEGYSVSREKKERFSLILESASTNQTSMYLCASSPRTGTQTQYFGPGTRLLVL.